Listed below are T cell receptor beta chains from one sample, sequenced in a study of T cell responses to AZD1222 COVID-19 vaccine. TCRdb's copy holds only in-frame clones and misses some; the assay was immunoSEQ multiplex PCR. The sample has over 120,000 clones; about 93% are singletons. Material: peripheral blood, obtained on day 0 of AZD1222 vaccination. The receptors derive from an adult in good health. CDR3s include the opening cysteine and the closing phenylalanine or tryptophan. Each record gives: CDR3 protein, CDR3 DNA, D gene, clone size, J gene, V gene. The D gene is left open where the match is weak. Part of the rows lack a size; the others show once, few, many or a class for expanded clones.

CAWSVPTGRDTEAFF TGTGCCTGGAGTGTACCCACCGGGAGGGACACTGAAGCTTTCTTT NA NA TRBJ1-1 TRBV30
CATSRPGLSNNEQFF TGTGCCACCAGCCGACCGGGACTCTCGAACAATGAGCAGTTCTTC NA NA TRBJ2-1 TRBV24-1
CASSLNRGRVGTDTQYF TGTGCCAGCAGCCTGAACAGGGGGCGCGTGGGCACAGATACGCAGTATTTT TRBD1 once TRBJ2-3 TRBV3-1/TRBV3-2
CASSLVGTNTEAFF TGTGCCAGCAGCTTAGTCGGAACGAACACTGAAGCTTTCTTT NA NA TRBJ1-1 TRBV11-2
CASSPRDIERGEQFF TGTGCCAGCAGCCCCCGGGACATCGAGAGGGGTGAGCAGTTCTTC NA NA TRBJ2-1 TRBV7-9
CASSSLGTGVTGNTIYF TGCGCCAGCAGCTCGCTCGGGACAGGGGTTACTGGAAACACCATATATTTT TRBD1 NA TRBJ1-3 TRBV5-1
CASTSSPRQGSGNTIYF TGTGCCAGCACCTCATCCCCTAGACAGGGCTCTGGAAACACCATATATTTT TRBD1 NA TRBJ1-3 TRBV2
CASSRQGTDTQYF TGTGCCAGTAGTAGACAGGGCACAGATACGCAGTATTTT NA NA TRBJ2-3 TRBV19
CASSEYSSGRPNEQFF TGTGCCAGCAGTGAATATTCCAGCGGGAGACCCAATGAGCAGTTCTTC TRBD2 NA TRBJ2-1 TRBV25-1
CASSPTPGTGRHGYTF TGTGCCAGCAGCCCAACTCCCGGGACAGGGAGGCATGGCTACACCTTC TRBD1 NA TRBJ1-2 TRBV5-5
CASSVAGSDTEAFF TGCGCCAGCAGCGTAGCAGGGTCCGACACTGAAGCTTTCTTT NA NA TRBJ1-1 TRBV5-1
CATSDPGSSYEQYF TGTGCCACCAGTGATCCTGGAAGCTCCTACGAGCAGTACTTC NA NA TRBJ2-7 TRBV24-1
CASSILGADTQYF TGTGCCAGTAGTATTCTTGGGGCAGATACGCAGTATTTT NA once TRBJ2-3 TRBV19
CASSLRRDGNTIYF TGTGCCAGCAGTTTGAGGAGGGACGGAAACACCATATATTTT NA NA TRBJ1-3 TRBV27
CASSSEGQETQYF TGTGCCAGCAGCTCTGAGGGCCAGGAGACCCAGTACTTC NA NA TRBJ2-5 TRBV5-4
CTSGRATPTDTQYF TGCACCAGCGGGAGGGCCACACCTACAGATACGCAGTATTTT TRBD2 NA TRBJ2-3 TRBV29-1
CASSPQQGRFLGTDTQYF TGTGCCAGCAGTCCGCAACAGGGAAGGTTCCTCGGGACAGATACGCAGTATTTT NA NA TRBJ2-3 TRBV27
CASSPTRNEQFF TGTGCCAGCAGCCCCACTCGAAATGAGCAGTTCTTC NA few TRBJ2-1 TRBV12-3/TRBV12-4
CSVHGLAVTDTQYF TGCAGCGTCCACGGACTAGCGGTCACAGATACGCAGTATTTT TRBD2 NA TRBJ2-3 TRBV29-1
CASGLGQTQVNTGELFF TGTGCTAGTGGTTTGGGTCAAACTCAGGTTAACACCGGGGAGCTGTTTTTT NA NA TRBJ2-2 TRBV12-5
CASSLVDRGQETQYF TGTGCCAGCAGCTTAGTTGACAGGGGCCAAGAGACCCAGTACTTC TRBD1 NA TRBJ2-5 TRBV7-9
CASSLIRGRDTDTQYF TGTGCCAGCAGCTTAATCCGCGGGAGAGACACAGATACGCAGTATTTT TRBD2 NA TRBJ2-3 TRBV7-9
CASSKQYRDRVLSYNEQFF TGTGCCAGCAGTAAACAATACCGGGACAGGGTGTTATCCTACAATGAGCAGTTCTTC TRBD1 NA TRBJ2-1 TRBV2
CASSQADRGGEKLFF TGCGCCAGCAGCCAAGCGGACAGGGGAGGGGAAAAACTGTTTTTT TRBD1 NA TRBJ1-4 TRBV4-1
CASGQEINSPLHF TGTGCCTCGGGACAGGAGATTAATTCACCCCTCCACTTT TRBD1 NA TRBJ1-6 TRBV30
CASSLAPVYEQYF TGCGCCAGCAGCTTGGCCCCAGTCTACGAGCAGTACTTC NA NA TRBJ2-7 TRBV5-1
CASSFQQVSSYNEQFF TGTGCCAGCAGTTTCCAGCAGGTTTCCTCCTACAATGAGCAGTTCTTC NA NA TRBJ2-1 TRBV28
CAWSVTYNEQFF TGTGCCTGGAGTGTAACCTACAATGAGCAGTTCTTC NA NA TRBJ2-1 TRBV30
CASSQDPTGYTEAFF TGTGCCAGCAGCCAAGATCCGACAGGGTACACTGAAGCTTTCTTT TRBD1 NA TRBJ1-1 TRBV3-1/TRBV3-2
CASAGTNSNQPQHF TGTGCCAGCGCCGGGACGAATAGCAATCAGCCCCAGCATTTT NA NA TRBJ1-5 TRBV2
CASSLGTEQETQYF TGTGCCAGCAGCTTGGGGACAGAACAAGAGACCCAGTACTTC TRBD1 NA TRBJ2-5 TRBV11-3
CASSQEGSGGNYGYTF TGCGCCAGCAGCCAAGAAGGCTCAGGTGGAAACTATGGCTACACCTTC NA NA TRBJ1-2 TRBV4-1
CASSQRTDRHYGYTF TGTGCCAGCAGTCAAAGGACGGATCGTCACTATGGCTACACCTTC NA NA TRBJ1-2 TRBV6-5
CASSMRETSGSYEQFF TGTGCCAGTAGTATGAGGGAAACTAGCGGGAGCTATGAGCAGTTCTTC TRBD2 NA TRBJ2-1 TRBV19
CASSPNIHEQFF TGCGCCAGCAGCCCGAATATCCATGAGCAGTTCTTC NA NA TRBJ2-1 TRBV5-1
CASSGNWDRNTEAFF TGTGCCAGCAGCGGGAATTGGGACAGAAACACTGAAGCTTTCTTT TRBD1 NA TRBJ1-1 TRBV9
CASTKAGAEGGTEAFF TGTGCCAGCACCAAGGCGGGGGCAGAAGGGGGAACTGAAGCTTTCTTT NA NA TRBJ1-1 TRBV27
CASSPSSGRPSYNEQFF TGTGCCAGCAGTCCATCTAGCGGGAGGCCCTCCTACAATGAGCAGTTCTTC TRBD2 NA TRBJ2-1 TRBV28
CASSLDISEQYF TGTGCCAGCAGTCTTGACATCTCCGAGCAGTACTTC NA NA TRBJ2-7 TRBV6-5
CASSPTVGQEPQPQHF TGTGCCAGCAGCCCAACGGTAGGACAGGAGCCTCAGCCCCAGCATTTT TRBD1 NA TRBJ1-5 TRBV4-2
CASRGGHGEEKLFF TGTGCCAGCAGGGGGGGACATGGAGAAGAAAAACTGTTTTTT NA once TRBJ1-4 TRBV2
CASSQDRAGVGNEQFF TGTGCCAGCAGCCAAGATCGGGCAGGGGTTGGCAATGAGCAGTTCTTC NA NA TRBJ2-1 TRBV3-1/TRBV3-2
CASSPGNSPLHF TGTGCCAGTAGTCCCGGGAATTCACCCCTCCACTTT NA NA TRBJ1-6 TRBV19
CAIRAGTGENYEQYF TGTGCCATCCGTGCGGGGACAGGGGAGAACTACGAGCAGTACTTC TRBD1 once TRBJ2-7 TRBV2
CASSLDLPGNTEAFF TGCGCCAGCAGCTTGGACCTCCCGGGGAACACTGAAGCTTTCTTT NA NA TRBJ1-1 TRBV5-1
CASSQDLGTGNTIYF TGTGCCAGCAGCCAAGATCTGGGGACTGGAAACACCATATATTTT NA NA TRBJ1-3 TRBV3-1/TRBV3-2
CASSQESGSTKEQYF TGTGCCAGCAGCCAAGAAAGCGGGAGTACGAAAGAGCAGTACTTC TRBD2 NA TRBJ2-7 TRBV3-1/TRBV3-2
CASKWRGNQPQHF TGTGCCAGCAAATGGAGGGGGAATCAGCCCCAGCATTTT NA NA TRBJ1-5 TRBV12-3/TRBV12-4
CASRDDRDTGKLFF TGTGCCAGCAGGGATGACAGGGACACCGGAAAACTGTTTTTT TRBD1 NA TRBJ1-4 TRBV28
CASSRAGVAYEQYF TGTGCCAGCTCTAGAGCGGGAGTGGCCTACGAGCAGTACTTC TRBD2 NA TRBJ2-7 TRBV18
CASSLETGNTIYF TGCGCCAGCAGCTTGGAGACTGGAAACACCATATATTTT NA NA TRBJ1-3 TRBV5-1
CASSQAHRGDGYTF TGTGCCAGCAGCCAAGCTCACAGGGGGGATGGCTACACCTTC TRBD1 NA TRBJ1-2 TRBV3-1/TRBV3-2
CASGPDAGIPLHF TGTGCTAGTGGTCCGGACGCCGGAATACCCCTCCACTTT NA NA TRBJ1-6 TRBV12-5
CASSHRDSPFEDEAFF TGCGCCAGCAGCCACCGGGACAGCCCTTTCGAGGATGAAGCTTTCTTT TRBD1 NA TRBJ1-1 TRBV23-1
CASSLVEGGPYEQYF TGTGCCAGCAGCTTGGTTGAGGGGGGACCCTACGAGCAGTACTTC NA NA TRBJ2-7 TRBV5-6
CASSEGPASGELFF TGTGCCAGCAGTGAAGGGCCAGCTTCTGGGGAGCTGTTTTTT NA NA TRBJ2-2 TRBV2
CASSAIQEGAREQYF TGTGCCAGCAGTGCAATTCAAGAGGGGGCAAGGGAGCAGTACTTC TRBD1 NA TRBJ2-7 TRBV28
CASKEDRSTDTQYF TGCGCCAGCAAGGAGGACAGGAGCACAGATACGCAGTATTTT TRBD1 NA TRBJ2-3 TRBV5-1
CASSLEAGEQFF TGTGCCAGCAGCTTGGAGGCGGGAGAGCAGTTCTTC NA NA TRBJ2-1 TRBV5-6